This TCR beta chain comes out of a study of control samples from healthy donors and cancer patients. Only in-frame clones appear in the TCRdb table, and some are missing; sequencing was by immunoSEQ multiplex PCR. The sample has tens of thousands of clones, roughly 86% seen once. The germline V gene has CDR1 MNHEY and CDR2 SMNVEV (reference sequence). Trimming removed 6 bases at V and 4 bases at J, with 15 bases between. The CDR3 consists of 14 residues. This sequence originates from a woman aged 40 to 50 with lung cancer. V gene TRBV27 combines with J gene TRBJ2-5; D possibly corresponds to TRBD1 (7 bases). The specimen sequenced was PBMCs. The chain's CDR3 is CASSLTGRGETQYF. In nucleotides, the CDR3 is TGTGCCAGCAGCCTGACAGGGCGGGGAGAGACCCAGTACTTC.